This T cell receptor (beta chain) was recorded in a study of early T cells in non-severe SARS-CoV-2 infection. Study-wide background: RNA in bulk from unsorted whole blood was sequenced, and chains were unpaired. General study points: In VDJdb matching, anti-spike CD8 responses were favored while private and CD4 specificities went missing.

Attachment of unique molecular identifiers to individual cDNA molecules was performed. In TCRdb, the 5' RACE reads were re-called with MiXCR into one record per CDR3 protein. The sample holds fewer than 100,000 distinct CDR3 sequences, over 10% seen once. A note on this clonotype: Its antigen remains unidentified.

The TCR sequence derives from an adult who was a healthcare worker with PCR-confirmed SARS-CoV-2 infection or an uninfected control (not recorded which). The material sequenced was whole blood.

The CDR3 is CSAPQENEQYF. The CDR3 coding sequence is TGCAGTGCTCCCCAGGAGAATGAGCAGTACTTC. V and J are TRBV20-1 and TRBJ2-1; D unresolved. The last part of the DNA fits TRBJ2-7 better; the J call may be wrong. This CDR3 has 11 residues. Germline values: CDR1 DFQATT, CDR2 SNEGSKA (reference sequence).